One and the same sample provided the 29 T cell receptor beta chains below, sequenced in a study of blood T cell repertoires in COVID-19. Sequenced by immunoSEQ multiplex PCR; TCRdb stores in-frame clones only, minus some. The table lists about 300,000 clones, 89% of them singletons. The sequencing input was peripheral blood. The receptors derive from a woman aged 25 to 39 with COVID-19, enrolled during active disease.

As for this clone: This may be a read error, as it is one base from a much larger clone. V gene TRBV28 combines with J gene TRBJ1-2, with D unresolved. Germline loops: CDR1 MDHEN, CDR2 SYDVKM. V lost 3 bases, J lost 0 bases, and 5 bases lay in between. There are 13 residues in the CDR3. The chain's CDR3 is CASSFSTNYGYTF. CDR3 sequence (DNA): TGTGCCAGCAGTTTTTCCACTAACTATGGCTACACCTTC.

The chain has TRBV19 and TRBJ2-5; D uncertain. There are 13 residues in the CDR3. Trimming cost V 1 base and J 3 bases, with 6 bases left between them. Germline V gene sequence: CDR1 LNHDA, CDR2 SQIVND (reference sequence). CDR3 loop: CASSIGGEETQYF. The CDR3 DNA reads TGTGCCAGTAGTATAGGCGGAGAAGAGACCCAGTACTTC. The full variable domain, in which reference TRBV19 and TRBJ2-5 provide the parts outside the CDR3, is DGGITQSPKYLFRKEGQNVTLSCEQNLNHDAMYWYRQDPGQGLRLIYYSQIVNDFQKGDIAEGYSVSREKKESFPLTVTSAQKNPTAFYLCASSIGGEETQYFGPGTRLLVL.

The V gene is TRBV15, the J gene TRBJ1-2, with TRBD1 as a possible D gene (5 bases). Germline V CDR1 and CDR2: LNHNV, YYDKDF (reference sequence). V gave up 0 bases and J gave up 3 bases, with 17 bases separating them. The CDR3 loop spans 17 amino acids. CDR3 nucleotide sequence: TGTGCCACCAGCAGAGATCATGTCCCGGACACCGACTATGGCTACACCTTC. It specifies CATSRDHVPDTDYGYTF.

The sample holds one count of this clone. The rearrangement joins TRBV30 to TRBJ2-3, with D possibly TRBD2 on 5 matching bases. Trimming left V 5 bases short and J 6 bases short, with 9 bases between. The CDR3 loop spans 11 amino acids. The germline V gene has CDR1 GTSNPN and CDR2 SVGIG (reference sequence). CDR3 in DNA: TGTGCCTGGTCCTCGGGGGATACGCAGTATTTT. The encoded protein is CAWSSGDTQYF.

V usage is TRBV18 and J usage is TRBJ2-1; a weak D match, TRBD2 (6 bases). The germline V gene has CDR1 KGHSH and CDR2 LQKENI. Trimming left V 1 base short and J 5 bases short, with 15 bases between. CDR3 length equals 16 residues. The CDR3 DNA sequence: TGTGCCAGCTCACCACTAGTTCGGAGGGCCAACAATGAGCAGTTCTTC. Amino acids: CASSPLVRRANNEQFF.

The genes are TRBV18 and TRBJ2-3; tentatively, D is TRBD2 (5 bases). The CDR3 is 15 residues long. V was clipped by 4 bases and J by 0 bases, with 11 bases between them. Germline V lookup: CDR1 KGHSH, CDR2 LQKENI. CDR3 sequence: CASSLDYLSTDTQYF. The CDR3 nucleotides read TGTGCCAGCTCACTCGACTACCTAAGCACAGATACGCAGTATTTT.

The rearrangement links TRBV14 to TRBJ1-2; D may be TRBD1 (6 bases). V was cut by 4 bases and J by 4 bases, with 13 bases left in between. The length of the CDR3 is 14 residues. CDR1 is SGHDN, CDR2 FVKESK, per germline. The CDR3, as DNA: TGTGCCAGCAGCCGGACAGTACGGGGCTATGGCTACACCTTC. This gives the protein CASSRTVRGYGYTF.

The CDR3 DNA follows: TGTGCCGGTCAAAGGGGGCAGGTGAACTCTGGAAACACCATATATTTT. The encoded protein is CAGQRGQVNSGNTIYF. The J gene is TRBJ1-3, the V gene TRBV7-9, with 7 bases fitting TRBD1. V shed 11 bases and J 0 bases; nucleotides not matched to a gene: 13. Germline loops: CDR1 SEHNR, CDR2 FQNEAQ (reference sequence). The CDR3 has 16 residues.

The rearrangement links TRBV19 to TRBJ2-2, with 8 bases fitting TRBD2. In germline, CDR1 is LNHDA, CDR2 SQIVND (reference sequence). The CDR3 contains 16 residues. With 3 bases clipped from V and 1 base from J, the junction kept 4 bases outside the gene matches. Here the CDR3 DNA reads TGTGCCAGTAGTATCGGACTAGCTGGGAACACCGGGGAGCTGTTTTTT. It encodes CASSIGLAGNTGELFF.

This chain joins TRBV12-3 or TRBV12-4 and TRBJ1-2, with D uncertain. The germline V and J ends were trimmed by 2 bases and 2 bases, with 6 bases remaining between them. The CDR3 extends over 13 amino acids. The CDR3 protein is CASSLLLNYGYTF. Here the CDR3 DNA reads TGTGCCAGCAGTTTACTCTTAAACTATGGCTACACCTTC.

V usage is TRBV10-1 and J usage is TRBJ2-5, with 7 positions matching TRBD2. Germline CDR1 WNHNN, CDR2 SYGVQD (reference sequence). This CDR3 has 15 residues. V lost 3 bases and J lost 2; bases outside the gene matches: 6. CDR3 sequence: CASSDVLGLQETQYF. Written as DNA, the CDR3 is TGCGCCAGCAGTGATGTTCTGGGACTACAAGAGACCCAGTACTTC.

The chain is built from TRBV7-9 and TRBJ1-3; maybe TRBD1 (6 bases). Germline V gene data show CDR1 as SEHNR and CDR2 as FQNEAQ (reference sequence). The CDR3 consists of 14 residues. The V end lost 4 bases, the J end lost 4 bases, and 11 bases lay between the germline ends. CDR3 in amino acids: CASSSGVAGNTIYF. DNA of the CDR3: TGTGCCAGCAGCTCAGGGGTAGCCGGAAACACCATATATTTT.

The V gene is TRBV28, the J gene TRBJ1-5; 8 nucleotides align to TRBD1. The trim removed 8 bases at V and 5 bases at J, leaving 11 bases unmatched. Per germline, CDR1 MDHEN and CDR2 SYDVKM. The CDR3 runs to 15 residues. The CDR3, as DNA: TGTGCCAGCTCAATAACAGGACAGGGAGATCAGCCCCAGCATTTT. Protein: CASSITGQGDQPQHF.

The chain carries TRBV6-6 and TRBJ2-1, with 12 nucleotides matching TRBD2. The germline gives CDR1 MNHNY, CDR2 SVGAGI (reference sequence). The CDR3 runs 15 residues. V shed 5 bases and J 7 bases; nucleotides not matched to a gene: 6. The CDR3 bases are TGTGCCAGCAGTCCCTCTAGCGGGGGGGCGAATGAGCAGTTCTTC. This gives the protein CASSPSSGGANEQFF.

The CDR3 here is CASSVGQALNTEAFF. The DNA of the CDR3 is TGTGCCAGCAGCGTAGGGCAGGCCTTGAACACTGAAGCTTTCTTT. This rearrangement joins TRBV9 to TRBJ1-1; D not resolved. CDR1 and CDR2 (germline): SGDLS, YYNGEE. Deletions cut 0 bases from V and 0 bases from J, with 9 bases between. The CDR3 runs 15 residues.

The J gene is TRBJ2-5, the V gene TRBV10-3; TRBD2 aligns across 10 bases. In germline, CDR1 is ENHRY, CDR2 SYGVKD. The CDR3 is 14 amino acids. Losses at the gene ends were 8 bases for V and 6 bases for J; bases not matched to a gene: 9. CDR3 sequence reads: CAIESGGAGKTQYF. CDR3 nucleotide sequence: TGTGCCATCGAGAGCGGGGGGGCCGGAAAGACCCAGTACTTC.

The genes are TRBV20-1 and TRBJ2-3; no clear D. Between the trimmed V and J ends, which lost 6 bases and 3 bases, there was a span of 4 bases. Germline values: CDR1 DFQATT, CDR2 SNEGSKA (reference sequence). CDR3 length equals 10 residues. The DNA for the CDR3 is TGCAGTGCCGTGACAGATACGCAGTATTTT. It specifies CSAVTDTQYF.

This clone was observed once. The CDR3 coding sequence is TGTGCCAGCTCACCCCCTAGAGAGGGGACACTTGCAACTAATGAAAAACTGTTTTTT. Amino acid sequence: CASSPPREGTLATNEKLFF. The chain uses TRBV18 and TRBJ1-4, with a weak D call TRBD1 (6 bases). This CDR3 has 19 residues. CDR1 and CDR2 (germline): KGHSH, LQKENI. Trimming took off 3 bases at V and 0 bases at J, with 20 bases between the two ends.

CDR3 residues: CASSMRNTEAFF. The CDR3 DNA follows: TGTGCCAGTAGTATGCGGAACACTGAAGCTTTCTTT. This sequence joins TRBV19 and TRBJ1-1, with unresolved D. Germline assignment: CDR1 LNHDA and CDR2 SQIVND (reference sequence). The length of the CDR3 is 12 residues. Trimming left V 3 bases short and J 1 base short, with 3 bases between.

With respect to this clone: This specimen includes other DNA sequences encoding the same CDR3. DNA for the CDR3: TGTGCCAGTAGTATGGGACAGCTCTACGAGCAGTACTTC. Translation: CASSMGQLYEQYF. The J gene is TRBJ2-7, the V gene TRBV19; 7 bases are shared with TRBD1. The junction had 2 bases not matched to a gene; V was cut back by 3 bases and J by 3 bases. CDR3 length equals 13 residues. Germline values: CDR1 LNHDA, CDR2 SQIVND (reference sequence). The full variable domain, in which reference TRBV19 and TRBJ2-7 provide the parts outside the CDR3, is DGGITQSPKYLFRKEGQNVTLSCEQNLNHDAMYWYRQDPGQGLRLIYYSQIVNDFQKGDIAEGYSVSREKKESFPLTVTSAQKNPTAFYLCASSMGQLYEQYFGPGTRLTVT.

The rearrangement uses TRBV6-4 and TRBJ2-2; D possibly corresponds to TRBD1 (6 bases). V was shortened by 6 bases and J by 4 bases, with 9 bases between the two germline ends. The length of the CDR3 is 13 residues. CDR1 MRHNA and CDR2 SNTAGT come from the germline V gene. CDR3 sequence: CASSQTGTGELFF. CDR3 DNA sequence: TGTGCCAGCAGCCAGACAGGCACCGGGGAGCTGTTTTTT.

The rearrangement links TRBV6-5 to TRBJ2-7, with D maybe TRBD2 (6 bases). The V and J ends lost 5 bases and 2 bases respectively, with 13 bases between them. Germline V gene data show CDR1 as MNHEY and CDR2 as SVGAGI. CDR3 length: 14 amino acids. CDR3 residues: CASSRGTPTYEQYF. The CDR3 DNA sequence: TGTGCCAGCAGTCGCGGGACGCCTACCTACGAGCAGTACTTC.

The chain uses TRBV5-1 and TRBJ2-7, with 8 positions matching TRBD2. CDR3 length equals 14 residues. The ends lost 4 bases at V and 0 bases at J; junction bases unmatched: 3. Germline V CDR1 and CDR2: SGHRS, YFSETQ. CDR3 sequence: CASSPAGGSYEQYV. CDR3 sequence (DNA): TGCGCCAGCAGCCCGGCGGGGGGCTCCTACGAGCAGTACGTC.

This chain connects TRBV5-1 to TRBJ2-7; the match to TRBD2 covers 7 bases. V shed 7 bases and J 3 bases; nucleotides not matched to a gene: 4. Germline CDR1 is SGHRS and CDR2 is YFSETQ. This CDR3 spans 12 amino acids. CDR3 sequence (DNA): TGCGCCAGCGGGCGGGAGAACTACGAGCAGTACTTC. Its translation is CASGRENYEQYF.

The chain employs TRBV5-6 and TRBJ1-6; D gene uncertain. The germline V and J ends were trimmed by 0 bases and 9 bases, with 4 bases remaining between them. Germline V gene lookup returns CDR1 SGHDT and CDR2 YYEEEE. The CDR3 is made up of 12 amino acids. CDR3 in DNA: TGTGCCAGCAGCTTGGGCGGTTCACCCCTCCACTTT. As protein: CASSLGGSPLHF.

In regard to this clone: The identical CDR3 is also encoded by other nucleotide sequences in the sample. The chain employs TRBV2 and TRBJ2-5, with 9 bases that match TRBD1. V was clipped by 5 bases and J by 4 bases; unmatched bases: 5. The CDR3 has 14 residues. Germline V gene sequence: CDR1 SNHLY, CDR2 FYNNEI. This CDR3 is CASSPQGAGETQYF. The CDR3 DNA reads as TGTGCCAGCAGTCCACAGGGGGCGGGAGAGACCCAGTACTTC.

This clone was seen only a few times. The CDR3 is CATSRAGQGRATNEKLFF. CDR3 bases: TGTGCCACCAGCAGAGCCGGACAGGGCCGGGCAACTAATGAAAAACTGTTTTTT. V and J are TRBV15 and TRBJ1-4; 8 bases match TRBD1. V dropped 1 base and J dropped 0; count of bases not matched to a gene: 7. Germline lookup yields CDR1 LNHNV and CDR2 YYDKDF (reference sequence). The CDR3 is made up of 18 amino acids.

The gene calls are TRBV13 and TRBJ1-1; 7 nucleotides agree with TRBD1. Germline lookup yields CDR1 PRHDT and CDR2 FYEKMQ (reference sequence). There are 14 residues in the CDR3. V lost 6 bases, J lost 3 bases, and 7 bases stayed unmatched. The CDR3 nucleotides are TGTGCCAGCAGGGGACTTCAGGGGGACACTGAAGCTTTCTTT. It codes for CASRGLQGDTEAFF.

V is TRBV23-1 and J is TRBJ1-2; D may be TRBD1 (6 bases). TRBV23-1 is sorted into the ORF group, with uncertain function. The CDR3 covers 23 residues. V lost 0 bases to trimming and J lost 3 bases, with 35 bases between them. CDR3: CASSQSRISGFRTGSYRDYGYTF. The CDR3 DNA is TGCGCCAGCAGTCAATCACGAATTTCGGGCTTTCGGACCGGATCATACAGGGACTATGGCTACACCTTC.